The sequence of this TCR beta chain was determined in a study of T-cell reconstitution after alpha-beta-depleted transplantation in children (dated by TCRdb to about 2016). Looking at the study overall: The study quantitatively tracked T-cell immune reconstitution after TCRalphabeta/CD19-depleted allogeneic hematopoietic cell transplantation in children using TCR repertoire profiling.

This clonotype was picked up many times. The antigen this receptor binds is unknown. No per-base quality is available; no much larger clone lies one base away. Libraries were prepared through PCR. Sequenced on an Illumina HiSeq 2500. Molecular barcoding was employed in the preparation of TCR libraries, with unique molecular identifiers being used to normalize TCRbeta repertoire quantification. TCRdb reprocessing: public reads trimmed at Q25 with fastp, clones called with MiXCR, in-frame beta chains kept. Identical CDR3 proteins give one entry, which carries the most common genes and DNA. The sample table shows 250,000 to 300,000 distinct CDR3 sequences, and 6.5% to 9% are seen once. About 9.3% of the sample is taken by the ten largest. The germline V gene yields LGHNA for CDR1 and YSLEER for CDR2. The CDR3, cysteine through phenylalanine, is 18 amino acids long. The entry retains the CDR3 DNA only, 54 bases that are in frame from base 1. V ends up 4 bases short and J 6 bases short, with an unmatched junction base count of 12.

Explained via the paper, the treatment or condition label denotes: allogeneic hematopoietic cell transplantation with graft depleted of TCRalphabeta T cells and CD19 B cells. Transplant recipients were children who received TCRalphabeta/CD19-depleted allogeneic hematopoietic cell grafts. What the work shows at the level of the full study, not this receptor alone: Apparently early alphabetaT-cell count recovery about two months after transplant reportedly relied on only several hundred rapidly expanded clones derived from non-depleted graft cells. The frequencies of hyperexpanded clones fell over the following months, and after one year, T-cell counts and TCRbeta diversity were mostly attributed to newly produced T cells. In some patients, high TCRbeta diversity at day 60 was attributed to recipient T cells and intrathymic progenitors that had survived conditioning.

In this chain, TRBV4-3 is recombined with TRBJ2-1; a stretch of 13 junction bases matches TRBD2. This receptor was taken from a female patient aged 2 to 10 who had a stem cell transplant for Fanconi anemia, so the T cells may come from the graft donor. Sequencing was performed on peripheral blood, taken 360 days after TCRalphabeta/CD19-depleted stem cell transplant. The CDR3 in this case is CASSRLAGGLTGSNEQFF. The DNA sequence is TGCGCCAGCAGCCGACTAGCGGGGGGTCTCACCGGTTCCAATGAGCAGTTCTTC.